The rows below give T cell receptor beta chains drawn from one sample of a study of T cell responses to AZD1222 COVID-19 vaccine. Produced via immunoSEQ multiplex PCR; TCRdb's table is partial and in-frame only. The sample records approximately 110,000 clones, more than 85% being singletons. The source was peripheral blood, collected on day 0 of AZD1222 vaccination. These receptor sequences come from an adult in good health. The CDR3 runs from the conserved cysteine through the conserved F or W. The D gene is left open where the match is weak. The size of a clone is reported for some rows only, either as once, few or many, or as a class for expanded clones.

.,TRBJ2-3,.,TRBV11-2,CASSSSTDTQYF,TGTGCCAGCAGCTCCAGCACAGATACGCAGTATTTT
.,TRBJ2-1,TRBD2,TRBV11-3,CASSYTSGLDYNEQFF,TGTGCCAGCAGCTACACTAGCGGGTTAGACTACAATGAGCAGTTCTTC
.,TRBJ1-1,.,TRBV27,CASSRGRANTEAFF,TGTGCCAGCAGTCGGGGACGAGCGAACACTGAAGCTTTCTTT
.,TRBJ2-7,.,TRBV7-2,CASSLGRDRSYEQYF,TGTGCCAGCAGCTTAGGTAGGGATCGCTCCTACGAGCAGTACTTC
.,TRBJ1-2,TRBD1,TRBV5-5,CASSLAGQGKGYTF,TGTGCCAGCAGCTTGGCAGGACAGGGCAAGGGCTACACCTTC
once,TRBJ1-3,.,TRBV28,CASSWTVLSTGNTIYF,TGTGCCAGCAGCTGGACGGTCCTCTCAACTGGAAACACCATATATTTT
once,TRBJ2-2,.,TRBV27,CASTSGRANTGELFF,TGTGCCAGCACATCGGGACGGGCGAACACCGGGGAGCTGTTTTTT
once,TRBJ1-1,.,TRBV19,CASSIAGRNTEAFF,TGTGCCAGTAGTATCGCAGGGAGGAACACTGAAGCTTTCTTT
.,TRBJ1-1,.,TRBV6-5,CASTGLLNTEAFF,TGTGCCAGCACGGGGCTTCTCAACACTGAAGCTTTCTTT
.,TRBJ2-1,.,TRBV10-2,CASSGGPGSYNEQFF,TGCGCCAGCAGTGGTGGGCCGGGCTCCTACAATGAGCAGTTCTTC
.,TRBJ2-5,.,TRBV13,CASSLGWEETQYF,TGTGCCAGCAGCTTAGGGTGGGAAGAGACCCAGTACTTC
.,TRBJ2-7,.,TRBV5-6,CASSLQGYEQYF,TGTGCCAGCAGTTTACAGGGCTACGAGCAGTACTTC
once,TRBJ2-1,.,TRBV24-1,CATSDLSAGSSYNEQFF,TGTGCCACCAGTGATTTGTCAGCGGGTAGCTCCTACAATGAGCAGTTCTTC